This passage covers 18 T cell receptor beta chains from one sample sequenced in a study of T cell responses to AZD1222 COVID-19 vaccine. TCRdb's table, derived via immunoSEQ multiplex PCR, lists solely in-frame clones and lacks some. The sample has around 60,000 clones; around 82% are singletons. Sequences were derived from peripheral blood, sampled 28 days after the second AZD1222 dose. These receptors came from an adult who received the AZD1222 COVID-19 vaccine.

The chain links TRBV5-4 to TRBJ2-3; D gene ambiguous. Between the trimmed V and J ends, which lost 3 bases and 0 bases, there was a span of 17 bases. Germline V gene lookup returns CDR1 SGHNT and CDR2 YYREEE (reference sequence). CDR3 length: 17 amino acids. For the CDR3, the DNA is TGTGCCAGCAGCTCCCGGATGGGCCTTGCAAGCACAGATACGCAGTATTTT. It specifies CASSSRMGLASTDTQYF. The full variable domain, completed using reference TRBV5-4 and TRBJ2-3, is ETGVTQSPTHLIKTRGQQVTLRCSSQSGHNTVSWYQQALGQGPQFIFQYYREEENGRGNFPPRFSGLQFPNYSSELNVNALELDDSALYLCASSSRMGLASTDTQYFGPGTRLTVL.

The chain recombines TRBV19 with TRBJ2-7; the D gene could be TRBD1 or TRBD2 (6 bases each). The V end lost 3 bases, the J end lost 2 bases, and 23 bases lay between the germline ends. The germline V gene has CDR1 LNHDA and CDR2 SQIVND (reference sequence). The CDR3 is made up of 18 amino acids. The CDR3 coding sequence is TGTGCCAGTAGTATCGGGGGCCTTGGGAATTACCCCACCTACGAGCAGTACTTC. Translated, it gives CASSIGGLGNYPTYEQYF.

J is TRBJ1-2 and V is TRBV19, with D possibly being TRBD1 (5 bases). There are 15 residues in the CDR3. The germline CDR1 and CDR2 sequences are LNHDA and SQIVND (reference sequence). V was trimmed by 1 base and J by 4 bases, leaving 13 bases between them. The CDR3: CASSIGAQVLYGYTF. The CDR3 nucleotides are TGTGCCAGTAGTATAGGAGCACAGGTCCTCTATGGCTACACCTTC. Combining the CDR3 with reference TRBV19 and TRBJ1-2 gives the whole variable domain DGGITQSPKYLFRKEGQNVTLSCEQNLNHDAMYWYRQDPGQGLRLIYYSQIVNDFQKGDIAEGYSVSREKKESFPLTVTSAQKNPTAFYLCASSIGAQVLYGYTFGSGTRLTVV.

The chain carries TRBV2 and TRBJ2-2; tentative D call: TRBD2 (5 bases). Between the trimmed V and J ends, which lost 4 bases and 4 bases, there was a span of 10 bases. The CDR3 is 14 amino acids. Germline V gives CDR1 SNHLY, CDR2 FYNNEI. For the CDR3, the DNA is TGTGCCAGCAGTGCTAGCTTCGTCACCGGGGAGCTGTTTTTT. This encodes CASSASFVTGELFF.

This CDR3 is CASSIQANTEAFF. CDR3 sequence (DNA): TGTGCCAGTAGTATACAGGCGAACACTGAAGCTTTCTTT. The chain joins TRBV19 to TRBJ1-1; D unclear. The V end was cut by 2 bases, the J end by 1 base, with 5 bases between. CDR1 LNHDA and CDR2 SQIVND come from the germline V gene (reference sequence). This CDR3 has 13 residues.

The chain links TRBV19 to TRBJ2-3, with D unclear. V gave up 7 bases and J gave up 4 bases, with 9 bases separating them. Per germline, CDR1 LNHDA and CDR2 SQIVND (reference sequence). This CDR3 is 12 amino acids long. As DNA, the CDR3 is TGTGCCAGTACCACTGGGGCAGATACGCAGTATTTT. This gives the protein CASTTGADTQYF.

The V and J genes are TRBV27 and TRBJ2-7, with 9 nucleotides matching TRBD1. CDR3 length: 12 residues. In germline, CDR1 is MNHEY, CDR2 SMNVEV (reference sequence). With V trimmed by 7 bases and J by 7 bases, 5 bases remained unmatched. The CDR3 spells CASKQGAQEQYF. The CDR3 DNA reads TGTGCCAGCAAACAGGGGGCGCAAGAGCAGTACTTC.

The chain employs TRBV28 and TRBJ2-3, with D perhaps TRBD2 (5 bases). Per the germline V gene, CDR1 is MDHEN and CDR2 is SYDVKM. Trimming took 7 bases from V and 0 from J, leaving 14 bases between them. The CDR3 is made up of 15 amino acids. CDR3 protein: CASTRGTVSTDTQYF. In nucleotides, the CDR3 is TGTGCCAGCACCCGGGGAACAGTTAGCACAGATACGCAGTATTTT.

V gene TRBV9 combines with J gene TRBJ2-1; the D gene is possibly TRBD2 (6 bases). The CDR3 covers 15 residues. V lost 0 bases and J lost 4, with 11 bases in between. Germline V lookup: CDR1 SGDLS, CDR2 YYNGEE. CDR3 sequence reads: CASSVVGSRYNEQFF. The CDR3 DNA follows: TGTGCCAGCAGCGTAGTCGGGAGCCGGTACAATGAGCAGTTCTTC.

The rearrangement uses TRBV6-2 or TRBV6-3 and TRBJ1-2, with a tentative D call TRBD1 (5 bases). CDR3 length equals 15 residues. Per the germline V gene, CDR1 is MNHEY and CDR2 is SVGEGT. With 5 bases removed from V and 4 bases from J, the gap between germline ends came to 17 bases. The CDR3 DNA reads TGTGCCAGCAGTCCGGGTCGGGGCGAGAGCTATGGCTACACCTTC. It is translated as CASSPGRGESYGYTF.

V is TRBV5-4 and J is TRBJ2-5, with D uncertain. Germline V gene lookup returns CDR1 SGHNT and CDR2 YYREEE (reference sequence). CDR3 length equals 14 residues. Between the trimmed V and J ends, which lost 0 bases and 3 bases, there was a span of 9 bases. In DNA, the CDR3 is TGTGCCAGCAGCTTGGAAAGCGCCGAAGAGACCCAGTACTTC. Translating it yields CASSLESAEETQYF.

This sequence joins TRBV5-1 and TRBJ1-4; D gene ambiguous. In germline, CDR1 is SGHRS, CDR2 YFSETQ. V lost 4 bases and J 0 bases, leaving 10 bases between the germline ends. The CDR3 totals 15 residues. The CDR3 DNA reads as TGCGCCAGCAGCGACGGAATTACAACTAATGAAAAACTGTTTTTT. Translated: CASSDGITTNEKLFF.

The chain's CDR3 is CASSHGGISYGYTF. In nucleotides, the CDR3 is TGTGCCAGCAGCCACGGGGGAATCTCCTATGGCTACACCTTC. The chain recombines TRBV6-5 with TRBJ1-2; maybe TRBD1 (5 bases). The CDR3 length is 14 residues. The V and J ends lost 6 bases and 4 bases respectively, with 15 bases between them. CDR1 is MNHEY and CDR2 is SVGAGI in the germline V gene.

The rearrangement links TRBV4-3 to TRBJ1-1; D call uncertain. This CDR3 has 13 amino acids. Germline lookup yields CDR1 LGHNA and CDR2 YSLEER. Trimming pared 0 bases from V and 4 bases from J, leaving 6 bases between. The CDR3 is CASSQDRPTEAFF. The CDR3 DNA follows: TGCGCCAGCAGCCAAGACCGCCCCACTGAAGCTTTCTTT.

V and J are TRBV9 and TRBJ2-7; the D gene is possibly TRBD2 (6 bases). Trimming removed 3 bases at V and 3 bases at J, with 7 bases between. The CDR3 totals 12 residues. Germline V gene data show CDR1 as SGDLS and CDR2 as YYNGEE. The CDR3: CASSARGYEQYF. CDR3 DNA: TGTGCCAGCAGCGCGCGGGGCTACGAGCAGTACTTC.

This clone has only one observation. This same CDR3 is encoded by further DNA sequences in the sample. The CDR3 coding sequence is TGCGCCAGCCGGGCAGGAAATGAGCAGTTCTTC. Translation: CASRAGNEQFF. The chain couples TRBV5-1 to TRBJ2-1; D gene ambiguous. The CDR3 extends over 11 amino acids. With 7 bases removed from V and 7 bases from J, the gap between germline ends came to 9 bases. Germline V CDR1 and CDR2: SGHRS, YFSETQ.

The V and J genes are TRBV6-2 or TRBV6-3 and TRBJ1-5; possibly TRBD1 for D (5 bases). CDR3 length equals 17 residues. The V gene's germline CDR1 is MNHEY and CDR2 SVGEGT. Trimming removed 4 bases from V and 2 bases from J, with 18 bases in between. CDR3 sequence reads: CASSSTLQERGNQPQHF. The CDR3 bases are TGTGCCAGCAGTTCAACTTTACAGGAGAGGGGCAATCAGCCCCAGCATTTT.

This clone was observed a few times. V is TRBV19 and J is TRBJ2-7; 11 nucleotides agree with TRBD2. Germline V gives CDR1 LNHDA, CDR2 SQIVND (reference sequence). The CDR3 has 15 residues. J gave up 4 bases and V 10 bases, and 12 bases lay outside the gene matches. The CDR3: CATKTSGVTGYEQYF. For the CDR3, the DNA is TGTGCCACCAAGACTAGCGGGGTCACGGGGTACGAGCAGTACTTC.